Listed below are T cell receptor beta chains from one sample, sequenced in a study of cytomegalovirus exposure and HLA in healthy donors. Assay: immunoSEQ multiplex PCR; the TCRdb copy retains only in-frame clones and omits some. The sample has hundreds of thousands of clones, approximately 70% seen once; the top ten hold about 2.2%. The specimen sequenced was PBMCs. These receptors were taken from a female donor in good health and CMV-seronegative. Both conserved end residues are part of each CDR3. A D gene is named only where the DNA matches it firmly. Clone sizes are given selectively: once, few, many, or a class where the clone is expanded.

V: TRBV7-9
size: .
J: TRBJ1-2
D: .
CDR3: CASSLVGGRNGYTF
DNA: TGTGCCAGCAGCTTAGTCGGGGGAAGGAATGGCTACACCTTC

V: TRBV6-5
size: .
J: TRBJ1-2
D: .
CDR3: CASSYFPNYGYTF
DNA: TGTGCCAGCAGTTACTTCCCCAATTATGGCTACACCTTC

V: TRBV5-6
size: .
J: TRBJ2-2
D: TRBD1
CDR3: CASSFRGQVDTGELFF
DNA: TGTGCCAGCAGCTTTCGAGGACAGGTGGACACCGGGGAGCTGTTTTTT

V: TRBV7-9
size: .
J: TRBJ1-3
D: TRBD1
CDR3: CANSGQAGNTIYF
DNA: TGTGCCAACTCGGGACAGGCCGGAAACACCATATATTTT

V: TRBV18
size: few
J: TRBJ2-3
D: TRBD2
CDR3: CASSPTSGTDTQYF
DNA: TGTGCCAGCTCCCCAACTAGCGGCACAGATACGCAGTATTTT

V: TRBV5-1
size: .
J: TRBJ2-5
D: .
CDR3: CASSLDGRPQETQYF
DNA: TGCGCCAGCAGCTTGGACGGCAGGCCTCAAGAGACCCAGTACTTC

V: TRBV6-5
size: once
J: TRBJ2-5
D: TRBD1
CDR3: CASRPGTGQIPSYF
DNA: TGTGCCAGCAGGCCCGGGACAGGCCAAATCCCATCGTACTTC

V: TRBV5-1
size: .
J: TRBJ2-3
D: .
CDR3: CASSFASPGADTQYF
DNA: TGCGCCAGCAGCTTCGCTTCCCCAGGGGCAGATACGCAGTATTTT

V: TRBV19
size: .
J: TRBJ2-7
D: TRBD2
CDR3: CASSKGLAGYEQYF
DNA: TGTGCCAGTAGTAAGGGACTAGCGGGCTACGAGCAGTACTTC

V: TRBV30
size: .
J: TRBJ1-5
D: .
CDR3: CAWSEGRDQPQHF
DNA: TGTGCCTGGAGTGAGGGCAGGGATCAGCCCCAGCATTTT